This TCR beta chain was found in a study of blood T cell repertoires in COVID-19 (dated by TCRdb to the early 2020s). The study in broad terms: The collaborator samples originated in the United States, Italy and Spain and spanned the acute and convalescent phases of COVID-19. The prospective study material was composed of cDNA or gDNA derived from T cells, B-cell-depleted T cells, or PBMCs. Subjects who had been exposed to COVID-19, were actively infected with it, or had recovered from it provided the deeply sampled blood TCRbeta repertoires that made up the dataset. A freely available public database, intended as a resource for researchers studying the immune response to SARS-CoV-2, is where the repertoires were released. Samples were obtained from the ongoing ImmuneRACE study (first 160 participants) and from 1,254 subjects provided by 6 global collaborators. Nearly every sample came with metadata listing a de-identified subject ID, COVID-19 status, age in years and sex. Where available, HLA class I and class II types were obtained from metadata supplied by the sample provider rather than from assay-based typing. Study-level results and caveats: The quantity of clinical and demographic metadata differed by source and by participant and was supplied without curation.

From cysteine to phenylalanine, the CDR3 is 15 amino acids long. Of all the DNA, just the CDR3 is kept, 45 bases in frame from base 1. The junction carries 12 bases between V and J, which are trimmed by 5 bases and 1 base respectively. Sequences SGHTA (CDR1) and FQGNSA (CDR2) are obtained from the germline V gene. The immunoSEQ Assay, a bias-controlled multiplex PCR, was used to amplify TCRbeta CDR3 regions from genomic DNA. Concerning the study's data processing: Within the assay, amplification of reference gene primers was used to estimate how many nucleated cells each sample contained. Sequence reads were collapsed and filtered to measure the absolute abundance of every unique TCRbeta CDR3 rearrangement. For each sample, productive Simpson clonality was calculated as the square root of Simpson's diversity index over productive rearrangements. TCRdb took over this immuneACCESS table, retaining in-frame rearrangements with V and J assigned. Such tables are incomplete; in checked studies, under half of the missing clones stem from an unresolved V gene, and the remainder is unexplained. V, J and clone size are taken as reported in that table, and D and trimming were inferred from the DNA itself. Recorded for this sample are 120,000 to 150,000 clones; around nine tenths of them occurred a single time. Clones ranked in the top ten supply 0.95% to 1.5% of the sample.

Concerning this clone: The antigen this receptor binds is unknown. Base quality data are lacking; no much larger clone is found one base away.

Enrolling through a virtual design, the prospective study's participants ranged in age from roughly 18 to 95 years and lived across 24 United States geographic areas. Cohort assignment in the prospective study relied on participant-reported clinical history from a screening survey and a study questionnaire. Each participant in the prospective study had whole blood, serum and a nasopharyngeal or oropharyngeal swab collected by mobile phlebotomists. Over a 2-month period, participants in the prospective study had the option of providing additional blood draws and questionnaires. Before DNA extraction, prospective study blood samples were shipped either frozen or at room temperature.

The sequenced sample consisted of PBMCs or T cells enriched from blood (not recorded which). The V gene is TRBV7-2 and the J gene is TRBJ1-5; the D gene is perhaps TRBD1, on 6 matching bases. The origin of this receptor is a woman aged 30 to 39 with acute COVID-19. CDR3 reads: CASSKDSHSNQPQHF. The nucleotide sequence reads TGTGCCAGCAGCAAGGACAGCCACAGCAATCAGCCCCAGCATTTT.